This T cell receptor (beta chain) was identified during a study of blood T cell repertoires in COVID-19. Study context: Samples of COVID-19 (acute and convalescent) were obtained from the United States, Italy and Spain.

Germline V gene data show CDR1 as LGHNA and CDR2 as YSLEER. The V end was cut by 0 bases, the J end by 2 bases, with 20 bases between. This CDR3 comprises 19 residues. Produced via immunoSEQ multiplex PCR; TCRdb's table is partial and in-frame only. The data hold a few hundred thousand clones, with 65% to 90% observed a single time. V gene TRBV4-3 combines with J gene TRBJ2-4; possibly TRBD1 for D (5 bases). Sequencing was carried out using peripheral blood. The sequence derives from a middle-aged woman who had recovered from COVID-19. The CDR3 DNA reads TGCGCCAGCAGCCAAGATATCCGGCAGGGTGTTTTGTCCAAAAACATTCAGTACTTC. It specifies CASSQDIRQGVLSKNIQYF.